This T cell receptor beta chain was profiled in a study of cytomegalovirus exposure and HLA in healthy donors. CDR3 length: 15 amino acids. The germline gives CDR1 LGHNA, CDR2 YNFKEQ. V was pared by 4 bases and J by 6 bases, with 8 bases of the junction left unmatched. Primers: 60 Vbeta forward and 13 Jbeta reverse. The assay was immunoSEQ multiplex PCR, and TCRdb's table has in-frame clones only and misses some. The sample holds around 150,000 clones, around 64% seen once. General study points: The investigators catalogued 150 or so TCR beta chains as cytomegalovirus-associated.

With regard to this clone: The antigen is unknown.

This rearrangement joins TRBV4-2 to TRBJ2-2; 7 bases map to TRBD2. The TCR sequence derives from a woman in her twenties or thirties in good health and CMV-seronegative. Sequences were obtained from PBMCs. Here the CDR3 reads CASSLSAGRAGELFF. The CDR3 region has the DNA TGTGCCAGCAGCCTTTCAGCGGGAAGGGCCGGGGAGCTGTTTTTT.